This entry features one T cell receptor (beta chain) sequence. As yet, its antigen is unknown. The study ran its PCR with 60 Vbeta and 13 Jbeta primers. The data were produced by immunoSEQ multiplex PCR, yet TCRdb's version contains in-frame clones alone and is incomplete. The record lists 150,000 or so clones, of which the ten most abundant hold around 1.9%. This sample was included in a study of cytomegalovirus exposure and HLA in healthy donors. Across the study: Researchers previously reported finding fewer than 140 million unique TCR beta sequences from approximately 200 million T cells. Findings and limits, study-wide: Most TCR sequences were rare, but some public TCRs occurred in many donors. Solely CMV serostatus was available to characterize immune exposure.

Germline V lookup: CDR1 SGDLS, CDR2 YYNGEE. The CDR3 loop spans 14 amino acids. The V gene lost 0 bases and the J gene lost 2 bases, with 7 bases spanning the gap. This receptor was obtained from a man aged 25-40 years in good health and CMV-seronegative. The gene calls are TRBV9 and TRBJ2-3; D gene ambiguous. Source material: PBMCs. The DNA of the CDR3 is TGTGCCAGCAGCGTAGGGCCTCACACAGATACGCAGTATTTT. Amino acids: CASSVGPHTDTQYF.